Following are 6 T cell receptor beta chains from one sample sequenced in a study of T cells in Graves' hyperthyroidism and ophthalmopathy. TCR beta CDR3 regions were amplified from RNA. In the first-round RT-PCR of the TCR CDR3, the HTBI primer set was used. TCRdb re-derived calls from the multiplex PCR reads in MiXCR, one entry per CDR3 protein. The table lists 190,000 or so distinct CDR3 sequences, around 19% of them singletons. Sequencing was done on a sample of blood. These receptors were obtained from a man between 35 and 55 years old with Graves' hyperthyroidism.

This clonotype was detected many times. The chain couples TRBV12-3 or TRBV12-4 to TRBJ2-2; D possibly corresponds to TRBD2 (6 bases). Between the trimmed V and J ends, which lost 8 bases and 5 bases, there was a span of 18 bases. The CDR3 contains 15 residues. As DNA, the CDR3 is TGTGCCAGCTCCAAACTGGGGGGAAGTACCGGGGAGCTGTTTTTT. This translates into CASSKLGGSTGELFF.

This clonotype was counted at least ten times. The V call is TRBV28, the J call TRBJ1-5; no clear D. The CDR3 extends over 14 amino acids. With 6 bases removed from V and 0 bases from J, the gap between germline ends came to 9 bases. CDR1 MDHEN and CDR2 SYDVKM come from the germline V gene. CDR3 coding DNA: TGTGCCAGCAGACGGGGAAATAGCAATCAGCCCCAGCATTTT. The encoded protein is CASRRGNSNQPQHF.

This clonotype was counted a few times. The chain couples TRBV19 to TRBJ1-5; 8 nucleotides align to TRBD1. The V and J ends lost 6 bases and 1 base, in that order; junction bases with no gene match: 2. The CDR3 has 14 amino acids. Germline lookup yields CDR1 LNHDA and CDR2 SQIVND (reference sequence). CDR3 amino acids: CASRGQASNQPQHF. The CDR3 nucleotides read TGTGCCAGTAGGGGACAGGCAAGCAATCAGCCCCAGCATTTT.

This clonotype was observed at least ten times. The gene calls are TRBV25-1 and TRBJ1-5; TRBD1 matches 9 bases. This CDR3 region has 15 residues. Germline V CDR1 and CDR2: MGHDK, SYGVNS. The trim removed 3 bases at V and 6 bases at J, leaving 6 bases unmatched. This CDR3 reads CASSDNRGLGQPQHF. CDR3 in DNA: TGTGCCAGCAGTGACAACAGGGGGCTAGGTCAGCCCCAGCATTTT.

This clonotype was observed at least ten times. This chain joins TRBV7-2 and TRBJ2-3, with 8 nucleotides matching TRBD2. This CDR3 is built from 15 residues. The V segment lost 5 bases and the J segment 5 bases; nucleotides outside the gene matches: 9. CDR1 and CDR2 from the germline V gene are SGHTA and FQGNSA. This CDR3 is CASSPFAGGGDTQYF. As DNA, the CDR3 is TGTGCCAGCAGCCCCTTCGCGGGGGGAGGAGATACGCAGTATTTT.

This clonotype came up many times. V is TRBV9 and J is TRBJ2-7; D remains ambiguous. Germline V gene lookup returns CDR1 SGDLS and CDR2 YYNGEE. Trimming removed 4 bases at V and 7 bases at J, with 15 bases between. The CDR3 loop spans 13 amino acids. The CDR3 nucleotides are TGTGCCAGCAGCCGGCCCCCCCAAGGGGAGCAGTACTTC. Protein product: CASSRPPQGEQYF.